The rows below give T cell receptor beta chains drawn from one sample of a study of CD8+ T cells in alopecia areata. Method: immunoSEQ multiplex PCR; TCRdb's copy keeps in-frame clones and lacks some. The table includes about 190,000 clones, 60% detected once. The material was CD4+ T cells sorted from blood, obtained at week 24, from a patient treated with tofacitinib. The receptors shown here come from a human donor with alopecia areata. CDR3s include the opening cysteine and the closing phenylalanine or tryptophan. A D gene is named only where the DNA matches it firmly. Rows give clone size only sometimes, using once, few, many, or a class for an expanded clone.

>TRBV2|NA|TRBJ1-6|few
CASSGGERSPLHF
TGTGCCAGCAGTGGAGGGGAGCGTTCACCCCTCCACTTT
>TRBV2|NA|TRBJ1-1|NA
CASRMDQNTEAFF
TGTGCCAGCAGAATGGACCAGAACACTGAAGCTTTCTTT
>TRBV30|NA|TRBJ1-2|NA
CAWDRTPGLFERGYTF
TGTGCCTGGGACAGAACCCCGGGACTCTTCGAAAGGGGCTACACCTTC
>TRBV29-1|NA|TRBJ2-3|NA
CSIGDRTDTQYF
TGCAGCATCGGAGACCGCACAGATACGCAGTATTTT
>TRBV14|NA|TRBJ1-2|once
CASSQDMIYGYTF
TGTGCCAGCAGCCAAGACATGATCTATGGCTACACCTTC
>TRBV25-1|NA|TRBJ1-1|NA
CASSVTLGTEAFF
TGTGCCAGCAGTGTCACTTTGGGCACTGAAGCTTTCTTT
>TRBV7-3|NA|TRBJ2-2|few
CASSLAGANTGELFF
TGTGCCAGCAGCTTAGCGGGGGCCAACACCGGGGAGCTGTTTTTT
>TRBV9|NA|TRBJ1-5|once
CASSAGRENQPQHF
TGTGCCAGCAGCGCGGGACGGGAGAATCAGCCCCAGCATTTT
>TRBV6-1|NA|TRBJ1-1|NA
CASSTGVGEAFF
TGTGCCAGCAGTACGGGGGTAGGTGAAGCTTTCTTT
>TRBV29-1|TRBD1|TRBJ2-3|NA
CSVEEIRGHGDTQYF
TGCAGCGTTGAAGAAATCAGGGGGCATGGAGATACGCAGTATTTT
>TRBV29-1|TRBD1|TRBJ1-1|NA
CSAVSRDRRTEAFF
TGCAGCGCCGTGTCCCGGGACAGGCGTACTGAAGCTTTCTTT
>TRBV5-6|NA|TRBJ2-7|once
CASTSDTEQYF
TGTGCCAGCACCTCAGACACCGAGCAGTACTTC
>TRBV11-2|TRBD2|TRBJ2-3|NA
CASSLDLSGGSTDTQYF
TGTGCCAGCAGCTTAGATCTCAGCGGGGGAAGCACAGATACGCAGTATTTT
>TRBV2|TRBD2|TRBJ2-1|NA
CASSGGTSGLIHNEQFF
TGTGCCAGCAGTGGGGGGACTAGCGGGCTCATTCACAATGAGCAGTTCTTC
>TRBV30|TRBD1|TRBJ1-1|NA
CAWGDRAEAFF
TGTGCCTGGGGTGACAGGGCTGAAGCTTTCTTT
>TRBV25-1|NA|TRBJ2-7|NA
CASSEQTGTYEQYF
TGTGCCAGCAGTGAACAGACAGGCACCTACGAGCAGTACTTC
>TRBV30|NA|TRBJ1-2|NA
CAWMGRAYGYTF
TGTGCCTGGATGGGCAGGGCCTATGGCTACACCTTC
>TRBV11-2|TRBD1|TRBJ2-1|few
CASSLGGQAVDEQFF
TGTGCCAGCAGCTTAGGGGGACAGGCGGTAGATGAGCAGTTCTTC
>TRBV9|NA|TRBJ2-5|NA
CASSVKAGGETQYF
TGTGCCAGCAGCGTAAAGGCCGGAGGAGAGACCCAGTACTTC
>TRBV2|NA|TRBJ1-1|few
CASSPFGETEAFF
TGTGCCAGCAGTCCCTTCGGGGAAACTGAAGCTTTCTTT
>TRBV9|NA|TRBJ2-6|few
CASSVAGANVLTF
TGTGCCAGCAGCGTAGCTGGGGCCAACGTCCTGACTTTC
>TRBV4-3|NA|TRBJ1-1|few
CASSQEFENRNTNTEAFF
TGCGCCAGCAGCCAAGAGTTCGAGAACCGTAATACGAACACTGAAGCTTTCTTT
>TRBV5-1|TRBD2|TRBJ2-1|NA
CASSLVSGGPNEQFF
TGCGCCAGCAGCTTGGTGAGCGGGGGCCCTAATGAGCAGTTCTTC
>TRBV12-5|NA|TRBJ2-5|NA
CASGLQGGETQYF
TGTGCTAGTGGCCTACAGGGAGGTGAGACCCAGTACTTC
>TRBV4-3|NA|TRBJ2-7|few
CASSQDASGSYEQYF
TGCGCCAGCAGCCAAGACGCTAGTGGATCCTACGAGCAGTACTTC
>TRBV15|TRBD2|TRBJ2-5|NA
CATSRRLAGGRETQYF
TGTGCCACCAGCCGCCGACTAGCGGGGGGGAGAGAGACCCAGTACTTC
>TRBV6-4|NA|TRBJ1-1|NA
CASSEVGRNTEAFF
TGTGCCAGCAGTGAAGTCGGCAGGAACACTGAAGCTTTCTTT
>TRBV29-1|NA|TRBJ1-1|NA
CSALRPNTEAFF
TGCAGCGCGTTACGACCGAACACTGAAGCTTTCTTT
>TRBV15|NA|TRBJ1-4|NA
CATGRQDNEKLFF
TGTGCCACCGGACGACAGGATAATGAAAAACTGTTTTTT
>TRBV10-1|TRBD2|TRBJ2-1|NA
CASSDEGSGRYNEQFF
TGCGCCAGCAGTGATGAAGGTAGCGGGAGGTACAATGAGCAGTTCTTC
>TRBV30|TRBD1|TRBJ1-5|once
CAWGQGADQPQHF
TGTGCCTGGGGACAGGGGGCCGATCAGCCCCAGCATTTT
>TRBV7-2|TRBD2|TRBJ2-2|NA
CASSRTRDTGELFF
TGTGCCAGCAGCCGGACTAGAGACACCGGGGAGCTGTTTTTT
>TRBV11-2|TRBD1|TRBJ2-3|NA
CASSLEGQGRVTDTQYF
TGTGCCAGCAGCTTAGAGGGACAGGGGCGGGTCACAGATACGCAGTATTTT
>TRBV5-1|TRBD2|TRBJ2-1|NA
CASSLASQWEGQFF
TGCGCCAGCAGCTTGGCCTCTCAATGGGAGGGGCAGTTCTTC
>TRBV29-1|NA|TRBJ2-3|NA
CSVDSWHSTDTQYF
TGCAGCGTTGACTCCTGGCACAGCACAGATACGCAGTATTTT
>TRBV29-1|NA|TRBJ1-2|NA
CSVSSRGDYGYTF
TGCAGCGTTAGTTCCAGGGGCGACTATGGCTACACCTTC
>TRBV25-1|NA|TRBJ1-4|NA
CASSAKGAANEKLFF
TGTGCCAGCAGTGCCAAGGGAGCCGCTAATGAAAAACTGTTTTTT
>TRBV11-1|TRBD1|TRBJ2-7|NA
CASGRDRGHEQYF
TGTGCCAGCGGCCGGGACAGGGGGCACGAGCAGTACTTC
>TRBV19|NA|TRBJ1-5|NA
CASSMVGVSNQPQHF
TGTGCCAGTAGTATGGTAGGGGTTAGCAATCAGCCCCAGCATTTT
>TRBV5-1|NA|TRBJ2-2|NA
CASSPRAGGELFF
TGCGCCAGCTCCCCACGAGCGGGCGGGGAGCTGTTTTTT
>TRBV7-9|TRBD2|TRBJ2-1|many
CASSSERDSYNEQFF
TGTGCCAGCAGCTCTGAGCGGGACTCCTACAATGAGCAGTTCTTC